The following is a T cell receptor beta chain sequence with its context. The CDR3 is made up of 15 amino acids. The ends lost 0 bases at V and 2 bases at J; junction bases unmatched: 3. Germline assignment: CDR1 SGHNT and CDR2 YYREEE (reference sequence). As originally analysed: It was from reference gene primer amplification that nucleated cell counts were estimated. Sequencing was performed with immunoSEQ multiplex PCR; in TCRdb, only in-frame clones are kept and a portion is missing. V, J and clone size derive from that table, while D and trimming were established from the DNA sequence. The table has 65,000 to 90,000 clones, around three quarters seen once; the top ten hold roughly 29%. This record comes from a study of blood T cell repertoires in COVID-19. In the study overall: From the United States, Italy and Spain came samples of acute and convalescent COVID-19.

The TCR sequence derives from a man aged 55 to 70 with active or convalescent COVID-19. What was sequenced was peripheral blood. This chain links TRBV5-4 with TRBJ2-3, with 7 bases that match TRBD2. CDR3 in amino acids: CASSLAAGVTDTQYF. The CDR3 bases are TGTGCCAGCAGCTTGGCCGCGGGGGTCACAGATACGCAGTATTTT.